This TCR beta chain was sequenced during a study of cytomegalovirus exposure and HLA in healthy donors. V trimming: 2 bases; J trimming: 4 bases; junction bases outside the gene matches: 9. This CDR3 contains 17 residues. Germline V gene sequence: CDR1 SGDLS, CDR2 YYNGEE. The PCR was carried out with 60 Vbeta primers and 13 Jbeta primers. The table came from immunoSEQ multiplex PCR; TCRdb's copy has only in-frame clones and leaves some out. The sample consists of some 200,000 clones, about two thirds of them appearing once. General study points: Versus the approximately 700-donor mean, an Asian-associated ancestry cluster reportedly showed fewer N-insertions in a later analysis.

This clone was observed a few times. The antigen remains unidentified. The sequenced material came from PBMCs. The chain joins TRBV9 to TRBJ2-1; 10 positions match TRBD2. This TCR derives from a man aged 40-49 years in good health and CMV-seropositive. Here the CDR3 reads CASSVDLTSGAYNEQFF. CDR3 DNA: TGTGCCAGCAGCGTGGACCTAACTAGCGGGGCGTACAATGAGCAGTTCTTC.